The clone carrying this TCR beta chain was observed a single time. What it binds is not known. Treatment described: over 15 received Ad26.COV2.S at low or high dose, single or two shots; roughly 5 received placebo; per-sample allocation not given. Following the first vaccine or placebo injection, samples were taken on day 63. These data belong to a study of Ad26.COV2.S vaccination and SARS-CoV-2 variants. Background on the study: The trial was COV1001 and the donor's arm was Ad26.COV2.S.

Germline values: CDR1 SGHDT, CDR2 YYEEEE. V was shortened by 0 bases and J by 4 bases, with 10 bases between the two germline ends. This CDR3 region has 14 residues. Points from the study as a whole: From the TCR breadth and depth analyses, total T cell responses may have been underestimated. Spike-specific CD8+ and CD4+ T cell responses reportedly showed substantial breadth after vaccination.

Some clones are missing from TCRdb's copy, which holds only in-frame ones; the method was immunoSEQ multiplex PCR. This sample carries fewer than 500,000 clones, 80% to 95% of them seen once, and the ten largest clones take 10% to 15%. The chain combines TRBV5-6 with TRBJ1-2; D not certain. The sample here was peripheral blood, taken in a trial of Ad26.COV2.S vaccine versus placebo. The clonotype comes from a person aged 18-60 years who received the Ad26.COV2.S COVID-19 vaccine or a placebo. In nucleotides, the CDR3 is TGTGCCAGCAGCTTGGCCGAGGGAATCTATGGCTACACCTTC. Translated, it gives CASSLAEGIYGYTF.